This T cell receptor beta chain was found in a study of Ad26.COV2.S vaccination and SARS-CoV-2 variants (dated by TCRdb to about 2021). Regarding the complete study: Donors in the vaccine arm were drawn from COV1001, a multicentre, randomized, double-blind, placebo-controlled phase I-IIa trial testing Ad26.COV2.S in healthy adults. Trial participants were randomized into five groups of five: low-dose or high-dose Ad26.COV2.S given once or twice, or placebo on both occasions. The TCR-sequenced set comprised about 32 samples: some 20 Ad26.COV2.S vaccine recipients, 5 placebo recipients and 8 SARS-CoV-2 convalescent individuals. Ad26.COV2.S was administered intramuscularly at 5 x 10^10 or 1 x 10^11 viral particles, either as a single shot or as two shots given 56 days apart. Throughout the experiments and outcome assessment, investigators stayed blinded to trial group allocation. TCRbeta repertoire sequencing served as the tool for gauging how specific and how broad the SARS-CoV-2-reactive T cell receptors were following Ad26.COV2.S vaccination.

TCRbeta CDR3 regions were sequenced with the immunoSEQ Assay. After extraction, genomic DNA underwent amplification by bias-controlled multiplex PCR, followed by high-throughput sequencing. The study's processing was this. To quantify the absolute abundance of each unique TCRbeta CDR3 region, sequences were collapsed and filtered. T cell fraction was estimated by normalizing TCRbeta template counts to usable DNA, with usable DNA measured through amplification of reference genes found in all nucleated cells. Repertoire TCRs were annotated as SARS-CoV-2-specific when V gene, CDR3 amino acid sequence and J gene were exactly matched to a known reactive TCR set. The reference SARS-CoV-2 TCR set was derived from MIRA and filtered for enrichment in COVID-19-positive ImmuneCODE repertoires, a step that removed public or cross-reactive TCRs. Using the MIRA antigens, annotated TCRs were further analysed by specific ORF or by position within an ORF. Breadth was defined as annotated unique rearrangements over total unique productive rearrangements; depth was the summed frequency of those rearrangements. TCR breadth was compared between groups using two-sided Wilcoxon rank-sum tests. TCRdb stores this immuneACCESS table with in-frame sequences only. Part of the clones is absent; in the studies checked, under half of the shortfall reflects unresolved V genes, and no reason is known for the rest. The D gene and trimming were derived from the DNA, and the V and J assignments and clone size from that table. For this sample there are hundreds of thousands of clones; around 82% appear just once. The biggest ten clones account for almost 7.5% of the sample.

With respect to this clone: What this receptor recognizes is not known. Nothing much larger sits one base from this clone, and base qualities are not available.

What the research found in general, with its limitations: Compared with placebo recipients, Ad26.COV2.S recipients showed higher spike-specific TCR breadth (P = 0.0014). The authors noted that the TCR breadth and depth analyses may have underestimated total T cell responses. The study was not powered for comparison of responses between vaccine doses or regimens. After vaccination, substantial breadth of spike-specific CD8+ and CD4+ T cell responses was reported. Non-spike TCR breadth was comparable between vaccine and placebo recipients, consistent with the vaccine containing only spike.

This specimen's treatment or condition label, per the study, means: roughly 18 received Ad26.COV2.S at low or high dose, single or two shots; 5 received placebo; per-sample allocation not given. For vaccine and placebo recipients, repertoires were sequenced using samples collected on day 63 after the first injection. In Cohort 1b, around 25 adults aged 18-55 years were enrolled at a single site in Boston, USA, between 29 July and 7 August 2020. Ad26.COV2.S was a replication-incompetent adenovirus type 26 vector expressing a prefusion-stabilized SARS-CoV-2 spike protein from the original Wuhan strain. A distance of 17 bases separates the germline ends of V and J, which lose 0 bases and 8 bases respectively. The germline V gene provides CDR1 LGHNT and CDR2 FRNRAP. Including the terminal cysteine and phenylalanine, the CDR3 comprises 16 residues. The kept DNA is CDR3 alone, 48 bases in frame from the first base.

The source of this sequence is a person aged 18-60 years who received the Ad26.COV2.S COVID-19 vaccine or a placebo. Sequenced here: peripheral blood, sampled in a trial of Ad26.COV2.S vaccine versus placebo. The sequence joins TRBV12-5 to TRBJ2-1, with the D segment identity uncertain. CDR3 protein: CASGLVISKIQDEQFF. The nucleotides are TGTGCTAGTGGTTTGGTTATTAGCAAAATTCAAGATGAGCAGTTCTTC.